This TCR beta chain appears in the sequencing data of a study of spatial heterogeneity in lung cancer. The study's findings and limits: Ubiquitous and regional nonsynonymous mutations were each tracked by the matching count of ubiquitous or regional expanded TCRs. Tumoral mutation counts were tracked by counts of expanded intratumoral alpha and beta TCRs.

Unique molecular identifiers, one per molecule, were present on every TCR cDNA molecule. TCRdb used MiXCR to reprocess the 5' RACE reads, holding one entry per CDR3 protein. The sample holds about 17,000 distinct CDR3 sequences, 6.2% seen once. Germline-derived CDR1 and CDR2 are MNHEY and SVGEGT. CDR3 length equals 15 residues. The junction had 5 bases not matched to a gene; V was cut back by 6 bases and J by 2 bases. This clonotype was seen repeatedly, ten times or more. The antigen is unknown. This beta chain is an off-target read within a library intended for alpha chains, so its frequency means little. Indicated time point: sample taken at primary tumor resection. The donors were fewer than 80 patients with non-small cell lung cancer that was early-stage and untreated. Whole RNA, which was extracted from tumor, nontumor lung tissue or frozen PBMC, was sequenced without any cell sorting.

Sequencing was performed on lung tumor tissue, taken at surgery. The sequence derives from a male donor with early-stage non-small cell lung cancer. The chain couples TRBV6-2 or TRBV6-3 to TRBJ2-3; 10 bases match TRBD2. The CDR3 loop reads CASSRTSGSTDTQYF. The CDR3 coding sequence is TGTGCCAGCAGCCGGACTAGCGGATCCACAGATACGCAGTATTTT.